Listed below are T cell receptor beta chains from one sample, sequenced in a study of cytomegalovirus exposure and HLA in healthy donors. This table comes from immunoSEQ multiplex PCR, and its TCRdb copy is limited to in-frame clones, with some not included. The table shows over 90,000 clones, with about 74% occurring only once. Sequences were obtained from PBMCs. These receptors were obtained from a woman in her forties or fifties in good health and CMV-seropositive. The CDR3 runs from the conserved cysteine through the conserved F or W. The D gene is left open where the match is weak. A clone size is listed for some rows: how often the clone was seen (once, few, many), or a class if it is expanded.

j_gene,abundance,v_gene,d_gene,CDR3aa,CDR3nt
TRBJ2-3,-,TRBV27,TRBD2,CASSPIFSGDTDTQYF,TGTGCCAGCAGCCCGATTTTTAGCGGGGACACAGATACGCAGTATTTT
TRBJ2-6,-,TRBV5-5,TRBD1,CASSFGRGQRGANVLTF,TGTGCCAGCAGCTTCGGCCGGGGACAGAGGGGGGCCAACGTCCTGACTTTC
TRBJ2-7,-,TRBV28,TRBD2,CASTKSWEGEQYF,TGTGCCAGCACTAAGAGTTGGGAGGGAGAGCAGTACTTC
TRBJ2-2,-,TRBV9,TRBD2,CASRPTSGRASGELFF,TGTGCCAGCCGTCCAACTAGCGGGAGGGCCAGCGGGGAGCTGTTTTTT
TRBJ2-7,few,TRBV30,-,CACGSLAPPYEQYF,TGTGCCTGCGGGAGTTTGGCCCCCCCCTACGAGCAGTACTTC
TRBJ1-2,-,TRBV7-2,TRBD1,CASSPGTDYGYTF,TGTGCCAGCAGCCCCGGGACAGACTATGGCTACACCTTC
TRBJ2-3,-,TRBV7-2,TRBD2,CASSFGGRAEDTQYF,TGTGCCAGCAGCTTTGGCGGGAGGGCCGAAGATACGCAGTATTTT
TRBJ2-3,few,TRBV4-2,TRBD1,CASSHRPTGGTDTQYF,TGTGCCAGCAGCCACCGCCCGACAGGGGGCACAGATACGCAGTATTTT
TRBJ1-5,-,TRBV10-1,TRBD1,CASSEVAGGVSNQPQHF,TGCGCCAGCAGTGAGGTGGCAGGGGGAGTGAGCAATCAGCCCCAGCATTTT
TRBJ2-3,-,TRBV19,TRBD1,CASRNWQGGTDTQYF,TGTGCCAGCCGAAACTGGCAGGGGGGCACAGATACGCAGTATTTT